This T cell receptor beta chain was captured by sequencing in a study of blood T cells in healthy people across ages. Then a second PCR, running roughly 6 to 11 cycles, was carried out with a sample-barcoded 5' primer and a J-beta primer mix. TCRdb redid the calling of the 5' RACE reads with MiXCR, one entry per CDR3 protein. The sample holds around 520,000 distinct CDR3 sequences, about 25% seen once. Germline CDR1 reads MNHEY; CDR2 reads SMNVEV (reference sequence). V was shortened by 4 bases and J by 8 bases, with 12 bases between the two germline ends. The CDR3 length is 13 residues. This sample was also put to use in a study of T cells of mothers and their children.

The chain uses TRBV27 and TRBJ2-1; D not resolved. This TCR was sampled from a boy between 2 and 10 years old in good health. The source material was blood. The CDR3 here is CASSYVVGYEQFF. CDR3 DNA: TGTGCCAGCAGTTATGTGGTTGGTTATGAGCAGTTCTTC.